The T cell receptor (beta chain) described here comes from a study of blood T cell repertoires in COVID-19. Study overall: The study drew acute and convalescent COVID-19 samples from the United States, Italy and Spain.

Per the original methods: Reference gene primer amplification gave estimated nucleated cell counts. Produced via immunoSEQ multiplex PCR; TCRdb's table is partial and in-frame only. That table supplies the V and J calls and clone size; D and trimming were determined from the DNA. The sample has 90,000 to 100,000 clones, about 84% seen once. Germline assignment: CDR1 SGHTA and CDR2 FQGNSA. The CDR3 has 15 residues. The ends were cut back, 1 base at V and 0 bases at J, with 7 bases in the middle. This chain links TRBV7-2 with TRBJ1-3; D is uncertain. The clonotype comes from a woman over 75 with acute or convalescent COVID-19. The sample consisted of peripheral blood. Written as DNA, the CDR3 is TGTGCCAGCAGCTTAGTGCGGGCCTCTGGAAACACCATATATTTT. Translating it yields CASSLVRASGNTIYF.